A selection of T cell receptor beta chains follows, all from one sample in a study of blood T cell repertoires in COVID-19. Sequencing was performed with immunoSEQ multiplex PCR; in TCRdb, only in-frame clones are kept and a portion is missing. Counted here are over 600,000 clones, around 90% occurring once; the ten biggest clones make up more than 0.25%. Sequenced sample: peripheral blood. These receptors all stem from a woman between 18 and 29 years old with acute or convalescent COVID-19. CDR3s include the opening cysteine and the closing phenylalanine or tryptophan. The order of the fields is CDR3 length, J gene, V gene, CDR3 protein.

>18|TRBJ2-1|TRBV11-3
CASSLGGTGGVTYNEQFF
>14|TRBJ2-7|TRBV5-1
CASSLGRETYEQYF
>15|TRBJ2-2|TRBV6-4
CASSPASGGHGELFF
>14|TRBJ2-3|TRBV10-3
CAIRKGAPTDTQYF
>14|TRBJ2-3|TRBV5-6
CASSSGGLGDTQYF
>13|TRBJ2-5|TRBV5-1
CASSFPGAETQYF
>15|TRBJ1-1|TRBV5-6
CASSLLHRGATEAFF
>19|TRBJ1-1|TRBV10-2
CASSGGRRSGGYMNTEAFF
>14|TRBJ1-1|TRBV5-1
CASSLGTDNTEAFF
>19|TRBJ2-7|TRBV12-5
CASGFLPMQGLPPWYEQYF
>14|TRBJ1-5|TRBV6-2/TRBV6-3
CASSAGNLNQPQHF
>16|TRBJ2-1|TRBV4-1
CASSQVTPPSYNEQFF
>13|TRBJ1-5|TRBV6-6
CASSHREGQPQHF
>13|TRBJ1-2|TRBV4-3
CASSPTRVYGYTF
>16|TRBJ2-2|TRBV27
CASSLKKGARTGELFF
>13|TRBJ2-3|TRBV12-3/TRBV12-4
CASSRGQGATQYF
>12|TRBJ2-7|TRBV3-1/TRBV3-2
CASSQNRQPINF
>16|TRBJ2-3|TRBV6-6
CASSSRTVISTDTQYF
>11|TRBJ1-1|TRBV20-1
CSVGRGSEAFF
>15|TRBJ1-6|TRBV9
CASSVAGIDNSPLHF
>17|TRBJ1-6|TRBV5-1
CASSSTGDSPSVSPLHF
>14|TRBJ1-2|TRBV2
CASSEGLTGSGYTF
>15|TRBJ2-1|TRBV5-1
CASSLAWSSYNEQFF
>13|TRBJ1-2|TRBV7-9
CASSLDNTWGYTF
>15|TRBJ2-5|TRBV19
CASSIVAGPRETQYF
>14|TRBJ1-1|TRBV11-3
CASSLTPWSPEAFF
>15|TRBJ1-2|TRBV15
CATSREGQGSYGYTF
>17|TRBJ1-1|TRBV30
CAWSRYEHHALGGEAFF
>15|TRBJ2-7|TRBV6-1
CASSDLSTGLYEQYF
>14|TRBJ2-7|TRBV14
CAVPEEAGSYEQYF
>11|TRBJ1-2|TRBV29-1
CSVEQGKGYTF
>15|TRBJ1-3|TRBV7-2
CASSLVQGSGNTIYF
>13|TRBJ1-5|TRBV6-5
CASRGGTNQPQHF
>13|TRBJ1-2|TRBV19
CASSDPQGNGYTF
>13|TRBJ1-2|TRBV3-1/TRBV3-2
CASRGTAPGGYTF
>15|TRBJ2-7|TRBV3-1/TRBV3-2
CASSQGTSGPYEQYF